This TCR beta chain is drawn from a study of beta chain features in type 1 diabetes. Whole-study findings and limits: More deletions and fewer insertions at VDJ junctions were found in patients with type 1 diabetes. Within the patient group, naive, central memory and Treg TCRB repertoires appeared more similar to each other than within healthy donors. The question of HLA type influencing TCRB rearrangement was one that remained unresolved here.

Many counts were recorded for this clone. The target antigen is unknown. Blood was collected once per donor into heparin, averaging about 100 mL. Germline values: CDR1 LGHNA, CDR2 YSLEER. The CDR3 runs to 14 residues. J gave up 6 bases and V 1 base, and 2 bases lay outside the gene matches. The investigators reverse transcribed all of the isolated RNA, so they sequenced expressed TCRB transcripts. TCRdb keeps only in-frame clones here, not all; method: immunoSEQ multiplex PCR. Among about 220,000 clones listed, 9.5% to 13% were seen once. This TCR was recovered from a man younger than 35 in good health. The rearrangement links TRBV4-3 to TRBJ2-2; 7 bases are shared with TRBD2. The material sequenced was central memory CD4+ T cells from blood. CDR3 sequence (DNA): TGCGCCAGCAGCCAAGTTCGGGAGGCCGGGGAGCTGTTTTTT. Encoded protein: CASSQVREAGELFF.